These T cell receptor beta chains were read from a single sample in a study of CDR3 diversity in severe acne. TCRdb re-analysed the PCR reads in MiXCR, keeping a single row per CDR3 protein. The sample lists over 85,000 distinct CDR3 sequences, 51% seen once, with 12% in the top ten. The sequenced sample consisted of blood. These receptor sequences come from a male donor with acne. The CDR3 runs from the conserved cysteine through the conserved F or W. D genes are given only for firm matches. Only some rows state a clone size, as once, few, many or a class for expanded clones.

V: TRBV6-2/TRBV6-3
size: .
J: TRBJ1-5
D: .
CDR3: CASTGTHSNQPQHF
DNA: TGTGCCAGCACCGGGACCCATAGCAATCAGCCCCAGCATTTT

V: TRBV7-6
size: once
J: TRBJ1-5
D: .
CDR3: CASSLVVNQPQHF
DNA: TGTGCCAGCAGCTTAGTTGTCAATCAGCCCCAGCATTTT

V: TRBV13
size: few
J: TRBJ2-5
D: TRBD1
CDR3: CASSRQGAGETQYF
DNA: TGTGCCAGCAGTCGACAGGGGGCTGGAGAGACCCAGTACTTC

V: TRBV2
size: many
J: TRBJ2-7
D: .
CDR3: CASSGYEQYF
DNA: TGTGCCAGCAGTGGATACGAGCAGTACTTC

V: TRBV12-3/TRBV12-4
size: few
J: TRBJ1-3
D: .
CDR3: CATGNRRLNTIYF
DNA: TGTGCCACCGGGAACAGGCGGCTCAACACCATATATTTT

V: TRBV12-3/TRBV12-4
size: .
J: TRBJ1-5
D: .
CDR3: CASSPPGQRNQPQHF
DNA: TGTGCCAGCAGTCCCCCGGGGCAAAGGAATCAGCCCCAGCATTTT

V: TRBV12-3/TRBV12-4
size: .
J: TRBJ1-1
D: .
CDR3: CASGPTVFDGTEAFF
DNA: TGTGCCAGCGGTCCTACTGTCTTCGATGGGACTGAAGCTTTCTTT

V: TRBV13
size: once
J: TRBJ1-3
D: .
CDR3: CASSSVLEGSGSTIYF
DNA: TGTGCCAGCAGTTCCGTTCTTGAGGGATCTGGAAGCACCATATATTTT

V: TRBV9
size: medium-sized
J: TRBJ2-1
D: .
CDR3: CASSLYYNEQFF
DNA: TGTGCCAGCAGCCTCTACTACAATGAGCAGTTCTTC

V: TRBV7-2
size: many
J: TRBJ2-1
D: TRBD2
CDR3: CASSLQASGSIREQFF
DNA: TGTGCCAGCAGCTTACAAGCTAGCGGGAGTATTCGTGAGCAGTTCTTC

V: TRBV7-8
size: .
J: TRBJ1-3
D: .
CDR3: CASSFFGPWGRINTIYF
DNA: TGTGCCAGCAGCTTCTTTGGGCCTTGGGGACGGATAAACACCATATATTTT

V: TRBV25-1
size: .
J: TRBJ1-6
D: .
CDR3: CAKPIVTYNSPLHF
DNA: TGTGCCAAGCCGATCGTCACCTATAATTCACCCCTCCACTTT

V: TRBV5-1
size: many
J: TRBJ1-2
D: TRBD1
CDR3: CASRAQGQEGYTF
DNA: TGCGCCAGCCGCGCCCAGGGACAGGAGGGCTACACCTTC

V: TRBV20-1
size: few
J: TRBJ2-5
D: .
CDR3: CSATTLGAETQYF
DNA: TGCAGTGCTACGACGCTGGGGGCAGAGACCCAGTACTTC

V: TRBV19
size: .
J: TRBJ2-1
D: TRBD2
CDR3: CASNSGRDNEQFF
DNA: TGTGCCAGTAACAGCGGGAGGGACAATGAGCAGTTCTTC

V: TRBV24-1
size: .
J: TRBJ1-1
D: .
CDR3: CATSAAGDTEAFF
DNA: TGTGCCACCAGTGCAGCAGGGGACACTGAAGCTTTCTTT

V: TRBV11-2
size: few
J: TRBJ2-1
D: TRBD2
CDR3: CASSPMGTSGGSSYNEQFF
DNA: TGTGCCAGCAGCCCTATGGGGACTAGCGGGGGGAGCTCCTACAATGAGCAGTTCTTC

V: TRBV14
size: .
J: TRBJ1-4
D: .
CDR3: CASSARTATNEKLFF
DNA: TGTGCCAGCAGCGCCCGGACAGCAACTAATGAAAAACTGTTTTTT

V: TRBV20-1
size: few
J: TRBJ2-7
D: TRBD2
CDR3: CSADGTSGRGVYEQYF
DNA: TGCAGTGCTGACGGGACTAGCGGGAGGGGCGTATACGAGCAGTACTTC

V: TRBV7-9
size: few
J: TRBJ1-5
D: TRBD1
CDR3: CASGPGTRQGGRNQPQHF
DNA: TGTGCCAGCGGCCCAGGTACCAGACAGGGCGGGCGCAATCAGCCCCAGCATTTT

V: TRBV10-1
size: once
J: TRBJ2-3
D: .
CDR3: CASSATGMSTDTQYF
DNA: TGTGCCAGCAGTGCTACGGGGATGTCCACAGATACGCAGTATTTT

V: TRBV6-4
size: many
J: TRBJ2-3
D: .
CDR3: CASSEGGASTDTQYF
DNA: TGTGCCAGCAGTGAGGGGGGGGCCAGCACAGATACGCAGTATTTT

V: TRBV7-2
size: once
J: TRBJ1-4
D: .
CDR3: CASSYPATNEKLFF
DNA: TGTGCCAGCAGCTACCCCGCAACTAATGAAAAACTGTTTTTT

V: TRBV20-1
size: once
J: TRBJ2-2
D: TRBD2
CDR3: CSAGRTSSYTGELFF
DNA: TGCAGTGCTGGGCGGACTAGCTCGTACACCGGGGAGCTGTTTTTT

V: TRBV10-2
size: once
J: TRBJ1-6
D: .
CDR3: CASTSDAYNSPLHF
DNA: TGCGCCAGCACCAGCGATGCCTATAATTCACCCCTCCACTTT

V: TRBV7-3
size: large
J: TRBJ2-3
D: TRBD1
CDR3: CASSAAGQGWPDTQYF
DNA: TGTGCCAGCAGCGCTGCCGGACAGGGGTGGCCAGATACGCAGTATTTT

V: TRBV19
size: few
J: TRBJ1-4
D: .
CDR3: CASSMIGATNEKLFF
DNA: TGTGCCAGTAGTATGATCGGAGCAACTAATGAAAAACTGTTTTTT